This T cell receptor (beta chain) was profiled in a study of blood T cell repertoires in COVID-19 (dated by TCRdb to the early 2020s). A note on the overall study: Collaborator samples came from the United States, Italy and Spain and covered acute and convalescent phases of COVID-19. Subjects who had been exposed to COVID-19, were actively infected with it, or had recovered from it provided the deeply sampled blood TCRbeta repertoires that made up the dataset. Samples came from the ongoing ImmuneRACE study (first 160 participants) plus 1,254 subjects from 6 global collaborators. The prospective study material was composed of cDNA or gDNA derived from T cells, B-cell-depleted T cells, or PBMCs. The repertoires were released in a freely available public database intended as a resource for research on the immune response to SARS-CoV-2. Where available, HLA class I and class II types were obtained from metadata supplied by the sample provider rather than from assay-based typing. Sample metadata almost always included a de-identified subject ID, COVID-19 status, age in years and sex. Paper-wide results and their limitations: Clinical and demographic metadata were provided uncurated, with the amount varying by source and participant.

TCRbeta CDR3 regions were amplified from genomic DNA using the immunoSEQ Assay, a bias-controlled multiplex PCR. Per the original workflow: The number of nucleated cells in each sample was estimated from the amplification of reference gene primers within the assay. To quantify the absolute abundance of each unique TCRbeta CDR3 rearrangement, sequence reads were collapsed and filtered. For each sample, productive Simpson clonality was calculated as the square root of Simpson's diversity index across productive rearrangements. As stored in TCRdb, this immuneACCESS dataset retains in-frame rearrangements with V and J assigned. A fraction of the clones does not appear; measured against another copy, unresolved V genes explain less than half of the discrepancy, and the remainder lacks a known reason. V and J calls and clone size are as listed in that table; D and trimming were resolved from the DNA. In all, the sample holds around 250,000 clones, and approximately 86% of those were seen once. The leading ten clones occupy approximately 9% of the sample.

A single count supports this clone. No antigen is known for it. Base qualities are missing; no much larger clone stands one base away. The CDR3 runs 17 residues from the cysteine to the phenylalanine. The DNA shown is the 51-base CDR3, in frame from base 1. V is reduced by 1 base and J by 4 bases, leaving a spacing of 19 bases between them. CDR1 LNHDA and CDR2 SQIVND are derived from the germline V gene (reference sequence). The collaborating institutions used their own protocols to collect whole blood in K2EDTA tubes. Collaborator samples were shipped for TCRbeta analysis as frozen whole blood, isolated PBMCs, or DNA extracted from either sample type.

Sequencing was carried out using peripheral blood. The V and J segments used are TRBV19 and TRBJ1-2; TRBD1 is possibly the D segment (6 matching bases). The clonotype was recovered from a middle-aged man with active or convalescent COVID-19. The nucleotides are TGTGCCAGTAGTATAGCAAATGGGGGCTCCCTCGGCTATGGCTACACCTTC. Its translation is CASSIANGGSLGYGYTF. This CDR3, with the reference TRBV19 and TRBJ1-2 proteins standing in past its ends, gives the full variable domain DGGITQSPKYLFRKEGQNVTLSCEQNLNHDAMYWYRQDPGQGLRLIYYSQIVNDFQKGDIAEGYSVSREKKESFPLTVTSAQKNPTAFYLCASSIANGGSLGYGYTFGSGTRLTVV.